This TCR beta chain was recorded in a study of cytomegalovirus exposure and HLA in healthy donors. For the study at large: Among the approximately 400 donors who were genotyped, 81% fell in the genetic ancestry cluster that is associated with self-reported Caucasian donors.

Germline CDR1 is GTSNPN and CDR2 is SVGIG (reference sequence). V lost 5 bases to trimming and J lost 2 bases; unmatched junction nucleotides: 2. The CDR3 contains 13 residues. PCR involved 60 Vbeta and 13 Jbeta primers. Measured with immunoSEQ multiplex PCR; TCRdb has only the in-frame clones, and not every one. Of about 140,000 clones listed, around 75% are singletons. Study conclusions and caveats: For cytomegalovirus status, the classifier reportedly gave diagnoses with high specificity and sensitivity. Later analysis demonstrated an association between a missense DCLRE1C variant and TCR beta V- and J-gene trimming. Indistinguishable V segments, including TRBV6-2 and TRBV6-3, were excluded.

Comment on this clone: No antigen is known for it. Other DNA sequences from this sample encode an identical CDR3 as well.

Sequenced material: PBMCs. The chain uses TRBV30 and TRBJ1-2; 10 positions match TRBD1. The sequence came from a male donor in good health and CMV-seronegative. CDR3 nucleotide sequence: TGTGCCTGGGACAGGGGGCCGAACTATGGCTACACCTTC. Residues: CAWDRGPNYGYTF.